The 30 T cell receptor beta chains below all came from one sample that was sequenced in a study of long-term antiretroviral therapy in people with HIV. Sequencing relied on immunoSEQ assay v3.0, run at survey level. Profiling relied on immunoSEQ multiplex PCR, and the TCRdb table lists in-frame clones only, not all of them. The sample holds 20,000 to 25,000 clones, roughly 84% seen once. Specimen: unsorted PBMCs, collected 1.2 years after starting antiretroviral therapy. The receptors shown here come from a woman between 35 and 50 years old with HIV.

The V gene is TRBV5-1, the J gene TRBJ2-2; possibly TRBD1 for D (6 bases). The CDR3 length is 15 residues. The V end lost 0 bases, the J end lost 6 bases, and 12 bases lay between the germline ends. The germline V gene encodes CDR1 SGHRS and CDR2 YFSETQ. The CDR3 loop is CASSLAGVRAGELFF. The CDR3 DNA is TGCGCCAGCAGCTTGGCAGGGGTACGGGCCGGGGAGCTGTTTTTT.

The V call is TRBV10-3, the J call TRBJ2-1; TRBD2 aligns across 9 bases. The CDR3 has 18 amino acids. With V trimmed by 6 bases and J by 6 bases, 18 bases remained unmatched. Germline CDR1 is ENHRY and CDR2 is SYGVKD. The CDR3 DNA is TGTGCCATCAGACAGGGACTAGCCGGGAGGTTAGTGGTCAATGAGCAGTTCTTC. Protein: CAIRQGLAGRLVVNEQFF.

The rearrangement joins TRBV6-5 to TRBJ1-3; no clear D. The CDR3 length is 14 residues. V lost 0 bases, J lost 4 bases, and 7 bases lay in between. CDR1 is MNHEY and CDR2 is SVGAGI in the germline V gene. The CDR3 spells CASSYSGPGNTIYF. The CDR3, as DNA: TGTGCCAGCAGTTACTCAGGGCCAGGAAACACCATATATTTT.

The gene calls are TRBV5-4 and TRBJ1-4; TRBD1 matches at 7 bases. The V gene end was trimmed by 2 bases and the J gene end by 2 bases; junction bases not matched to a gene: 3. CDR1 and CDR2 from the germline V gene are SGHNT and YYREEE (reference sequence). This CDR3 is 15 amino acids long. The CDR3 loop is CASSFRQGTNEKLFF. Here the CDR3 DNA reads TGTGCCAGCAGCTTCCGACAGGGCACTAATGAAAAACTGTTTTTT.

Written as DNA, the CDR3 is TGTGCCAGCAGCTTGTACACAGATACGCAGTATTTT. Its protein is CASSLYTDTQYF. The chain is built from TRBV5-6 and TRBJ2-3; D unclear. The CDR3 contains 12 residues. CDR1 and CDR2 from the germline V gene are SGHDT and YYEEEE. The V gene lost 1 base and the J gene lost 2 bases, with 2 bases spanning the gap.

The rearrangement links TRBV5-1 to TRBJ2-7; 9 bases are a match to TRBD1. This CDR3 region has 15 residues. With 5 bases clipped from V and 3 bases from J, the junction kept 9 bases outside the gene matches. Germline loops: CDR1 SGHRS, CDR2 YFSETQ. The CDR3 nucleotides read TGCGCCAGCAGTTCAGCGGACAGGGGTATCTACGAGCAGTACTTC. This sequence encodes CASSSADRGIYEQYF.

This rearrangement joins TRBV4-3 to TRBJ2-1; 12 bases match TRBD2. The CDR3 is 18 amino acids. CDR1 and CDR2 from the germline V gene are LGHNA and YSLEER. V lost 0 bases, J lost 6 bases, and 9 bases stayed unmatched. The CDR3 sequence: CASSQERGRLAGVNEQFF. CDR3 DNA: TGCGCCAGCAGCCAAGAGAGGGGGAGACTAGCGGGAGTCAATGAGCAGTTCTTC.

This clone is a singleton in its sample. V and J are TRBV5-1 and TRBJ2-1; the D gene could be TRBD1 or TRBD2 (5 bases each). V was pared by 2 bases and J by 11 bases, with 8 bases between. Germline CDR1 is SGHRS and CDR2 is YFSETQ. CDR3 length equals 11 residues. CDR3 sequence reads: CASSFEGKQFF. The CDR3 nucleotides read TGCGCCAGCAGCTTTGAGGGGAAGCAGTTCTTC.

By share of the sample, this clone is medium-sized. This chain links TRBV9 with TRBJ2-2; 15 nucleotides agree with TRBD2. J gave up 1 base and V 0 bases, and 4 bases lay outside the gene matches. CDR1 is SGDLS, CDR2 YYNGEE, per germline. The CDR3 extends over 19 amino acids. Here the CDR3 DNA reads TGTGCCAGCAGCGTAGGGGGACTAGCGGGAGGAAAGAACACCGGGGAGCTGTTTTTT. It encodes CASSVGGLAGGKNTGELFF.

V gene TRBV27 combines with J gene TRBJ1-3; weak D call: TRBD1 (5 bases). Trimming left V 5 bases short and J 2 bases short, with 10 bases between. The length of the CDR3 is 14 residues. CDR1 MNHEY and CDR2 SMNVEV come from the germline V gene (reference sequence). The CDR3 region is CASSPGTAGNTIYF. For the CDR3, the DNA is TGTGCCAGCAGTCCCGGGACGGCTGGAAACACCATATATTTT.

This clone was found once. The chain has TRBV6-5 and TRBJ2-1, with D possibly TRBD2 on 6 matching bases. V was trimmed by 0 bases and J by 9 bases, leaving 9 bases between them. CDR1 is MNHEY, CDR2 SVGAGI, per germline. CDR3 length: 13 residues. CDR3 amino acids: CASSYSTEGEQFF. DNA of the CDR3: TGTGCCAGCAGTTACTCGACGGAGGGTGAGCAGTTCTTC.

The rearrangement links TRBV11-2 to TRBJ1-1; perhaps TRBD1 as D (5 bases). This CDR3 comprises 15 residues. Trimming took 1 base from V and 5 from J, leaving 14 bases between them. Germline assignment: CDR1 SGHAT and CDR2 FQNNGV. CDR3: CASSLAGTLQTEAFF. The CDR3 DNA follows: TGTGCCAGCAGCTTAGCCGGGACCCTACAGACTGAAGCTTTCTTT.

The J gene is TRBJ2-1, the V gene TRBV19; 7 bases line up with TRBD2. Unmatched junction bases numbered 4, after V lost 5 bases and J lost 0 bases. Germline CDR1 and CDR2: LNHDA and SQIVND (reference sequence). The CDR3 loop spans 15 amino acids. CDR3 nucleotide sequence: TGTGCCAGTAGTCCCCAGCGGGACTCCTACAATGAGCAGTTCTTC. Residues: CASSPQRDSYNEQFF.

The chain employs TRBV4-1 and TRBJ1-3; no reliable D call. V was pared by 1 base and J by 1 base, with 17 bases between. Germline V lookup: CDR1 MGHRA, CDR2 YSYEKL. This CDR3 has 18 residues. This CDR3 is CASSQGAAGFWSGNTIYF. The CDR3 DNA is TGCGCCAGCAGCCAAGGAGCCGCGGGGTTCTGGTCTGGAAACACCATATATTTT.

V and J are TRBV4-1 and TRBJ2-2; TRBD1 might be the D (6 bases). CDR1 MGHRA and CDR2 YSYEKL come from the germline V gene. This CDR3 has 15 amino acids. V lost 4 bases and J 2 bases, leaving 11 bases between the germline ends. Here the CDR3 reads CASSLWDINTGELFF. In DNA form, the CDR3 reads TGCGCCAGCAGCCTCTGGGACATTAACACCGGGGAGCTGTTTTTT.

This sequence joins TRBV5-1 and TRBJ1-1; perhaps TRBD1 as D (5 bases). This CDR3 contains 15 residues. The V end was cut by 1 base, the J end by 2 bases, with 12 bases between. The germline CDR1 and CDR2 sequences are SGHRS and YFSETQ. CDR3 bases: TGCGCCAGCAGCTTGTCTTGGGGGAGTAACACTGAAGCTTTCTTT. Translated: CASSLSWGSNTEAFF.

The chain joins TRBV5-1 to TRBJ2-2, with a possible D match to TRBD2 (6 bases). Germline CDR1 is SGHRS and CDR2 is YFSETQ. V lost 0 bases to trimming and J lost 5 bases, with 11 bases between them. The CDR3 loop spans 15 amino acids. CDR3 nucleotides: TGCGCCAGCAGCTTGGAACAAGGAGGGACCGGGGAGCTGTTTTTT. This gives the protein CASSLEQGGTGELFF.

The V and J genes are TRBV4-3 and TRBJ2-1; a possible D gene is TRBD2 (6 bases). This CDR3 spans 16 amino acids. The V end lost 1 base, the J end lost 4 bases, and 14 bases lay between the germline ends. Looked up from germline, CDR1 is LGHNA and CDR2 is YSLEER. The CDR3 DNA is TGCGCCAGCAGCCAAGTTGACGGTGCGGGGTACAATGAGCAGTTCTTC. Residues: CASSQVDGAGYNEQFF.

The chain carries TRBV11-2 and TRBJ1-3; D might be TRBD1 (5 bases). The V end lost 1 base, the J end lost 2 bases, and 9 bases lay between the germline ends. The CDR3 extends over 15 amino acids. The germline V gene encodes CDR1 SGHAT and CDR2 FQNNGV. CDR3 amino acids: CASSLGWGPGNTIYF. The CDR3 DNA follows: TGTGCCAGCAGCTTAGGTTGGGGACCTGGAAACACCATATATTTT.

The V gene is TRBV7-9, the J gene TRBJ1-6; D uncertain. The CDR3 is 15 residues long. The V and J ends lost 4 bases and 6 bases respectively, with 13 bases between them. In germline, CDR1 is SEHNR, CDR2 FQNEAQ (reference sequence). CDR3 sequence reads: CASSYSVASNSPLHF. The CDR3 DNA reads as TGTGCCAGCAGCTACTCTGTAGCCAGTAATTCACCCCTCCACTTT.

This clone appeared a single time. V and J are TRBV18 and TRBJ2-7; tentative D call: TRBD2 (5 bases). The V gene lost 3 bases and the J gene lost 1 base, with 10 bases spanning the gap. CDR1 is KGHSH and CDR2 is LQKENI in the germline V gene. This CDR3 region has 14 residues. CDR3 sequence: CASSPGIISYEQYF. CDR3 nucleotide sequence: TGTGCCAGCTCACCCGGGATTATATCCTACGAGCAGTACTTC.

This clone has a handful of counts. The genes are TRBV7-9 and TRBJ1-1; D gene uncertain. Trimming left V 5 bases short and J 4 bases short, with 20 bases between. The CDR3 has 16 residues. Germline-derived CDR1 and CDR2 are SEHNR and FQNEAQ (reference sequence). The CDR3 is CASSNIPGYPGTEAFF. The CDR3 DNA is TGTGCCAGCAGCAACATACCCGGGTATCCGGGCACTGAAGCTTTCTTT.

This clone is medium-sized by share. The gene calls are TRBV7-6 and TRBJ2-7; TRBD2 matches 9 bases. In germline, CDR1 is SGHVS, CDR2 FNYEAQ. V shed 2 bases and J 1 base; nucleotides not matched to a gene: 6. The CDR3 has 16 amino acids. CDR3 nucleotide sequence: TGTGCCAGCAGCTTATTAACTAGCGGGTCTTCCTACGAGCAGTACTTC. Protein product: CASSLLTSGSSYEQYF.

The chain uses TRBV21-1 and TRBJ2-1; the table's D gene call, TRBD2, was not cross checked with the DNA. TRBV21-1 is a pseudogene. The CDR3 is 16 amino acids. In nucleotides, the CDR3 is TGTGCCAGCAGCAAACCCTTTGCGGGAGGGGACAATGAGCAGTTCTTC. Translated, it gives CASSKPFAGGDNEQFF.

The chain carries TRBV6-1 and TRBJ2-7; the match to TRBD2 covers 9 bases. Trimming took 4 bases from V and 3 from J; bases not matched to a gene: 7. The germline V gene has CDR1 MNHNS and CDR2 SASEGT. The CDR3 is 15 amino acids. The CDR3 spells CASSVVREGRYEQYF. The CDR3 bases are TGTGCCAGCAGTGTTGTGCGGGAGGGCCGCTACGAGCAGTACTTC.

This clone appeared a single time. The chain couples TRBV11-2 to TRBJ2-1; 10 bases align to TRBD2. V lost 0 bases and J lost 12; bases outside the gene matches: 8. The CDR3 length is 15 residues. CDR1 is SGHAT and CDR2 is FQNNGV in the germline V gene. CDR3 nucleotide sequence: TGTGCCAGCAGCTTAGAGGCTAGCGGGGGAAGAGGGCAGTTCTTC. Translated, it gives CASSLEASGGRGQFF.

This chain connects TRBV28 to TRBJ1-4, with a weak D call TRBD1 (6 bases). The V end was cut by 6 bases, the J end by 8 bases, with 16 bases between. Germline CDR1 is MDHEN and CDR2 is SYDVKM. The CDR3 is 14 amino acids. Here the CDR3 DNA reads TGTGCCAGCAGCCTTTTAGGGGGTAGCGAAAAACTGTTTTTT. Translating it yields CASSLLGGSEKLFF.

V and J are TRBV19 and TRBJ1-4; D is uncertain. The CDR3 runs 12 residues. The ends were cut back, 6 bases at V and 7 bases at J, with 9 bases in the middle. Germline loops: CDR1 LNHDA, CDR2 SQIVND (reference sequence). Written as DNA, the CDR3 is TGTGCCAGTAGCCCATTGGGTGAAAAACTGTTTTTT. Translated, it gives CASSPLGEKLFF.

This chain joins TRBV2 and TRBJ1-1; D not resolved. Germline V CDR1 and CDR2: SNHLY, FYNNEI. The CDR3 is 13 amino acids. V was trimmed by 4 bases and J by 0 bases, leaving 6 bases between them. This CDR3 reads CASSADLNTEAFF. The DNA of the CDR3 is TGTGCCAGCAGTGCTGACCTGAACACTGAAGCTTTCTTT.

The J gene is TRBJ1-1, the V gene TRBV30, with D maybe TRBD1 (5 bases). There are 15 residues in the CDR3. Trimming left V 4 bases short and J 0 bases short, with 15 bases between. CDR1 is GTSNPN, CDR2 SVGIG, per germline (reference sequence). This chain's CDR3 is CAWKAGTTVNTEAFF. In DNA, the CDR3 is TGTGCCTGGAAGGCCGGCACGACAGTGAACACTGAAGCTTTCTTT.